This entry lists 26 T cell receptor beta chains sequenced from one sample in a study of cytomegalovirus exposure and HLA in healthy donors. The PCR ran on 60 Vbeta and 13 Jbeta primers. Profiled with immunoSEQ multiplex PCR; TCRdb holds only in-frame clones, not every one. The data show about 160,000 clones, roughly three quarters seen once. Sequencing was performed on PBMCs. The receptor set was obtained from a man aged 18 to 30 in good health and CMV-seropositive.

For the CDR3, the DNA is TGTGCCAGCAGCTTAGCGGACGGAGACTACGAGCAGTACGTC. As protein: CASSLADGDYEQYV. The chain has TRBV11-2 and TRBJ2-7; the D is unclear. With 1 base removed from V and 3 bases from J, the gap between germline ends came to 10 bases. CDR3 length: 14 residues. Germline loops: CDR1 SGHAT, CDR2 FQNNGV.

The CDR3 is CAIHAVGPHYGYTF. CDR3 DNA sequence: TGTGCCATCCACGCCGTGGGCCCCCACTATGGCTACACCTTC. The chain couples TRBV11-3 to TRBJ1-2, with D unclear. With 10 bases removed from V and 3 bases from J, the gap between germline ends came to 18 bases. The CDR3 is made up of 14 amino acids. The germline gives CDR1 SGHNT, CDR2 YENEEA.

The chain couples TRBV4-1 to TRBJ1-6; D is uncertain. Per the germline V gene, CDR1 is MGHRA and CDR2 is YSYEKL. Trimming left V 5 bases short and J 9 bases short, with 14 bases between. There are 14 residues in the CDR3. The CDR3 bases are TGCGCCAGCAGCTATTCCCCATACGGTTCACCCCTCCACTTT. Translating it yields CASSYSPYGSPLHF.

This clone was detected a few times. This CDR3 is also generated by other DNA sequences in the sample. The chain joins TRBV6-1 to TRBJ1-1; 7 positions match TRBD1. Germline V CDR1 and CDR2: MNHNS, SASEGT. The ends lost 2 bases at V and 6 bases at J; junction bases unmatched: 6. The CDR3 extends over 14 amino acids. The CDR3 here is CASSEKGAQAEAFF. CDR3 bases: TGTGCCAGCAGTGAAAAGGGGGCGCAGGCTGAAGCTTTCTTT.

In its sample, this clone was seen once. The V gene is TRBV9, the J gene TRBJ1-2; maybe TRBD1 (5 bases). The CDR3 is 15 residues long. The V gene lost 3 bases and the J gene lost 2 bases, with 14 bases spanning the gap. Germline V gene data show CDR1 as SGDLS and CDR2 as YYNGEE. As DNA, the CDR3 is TGTGCCAGCAGCGAAGCAGGGCTTGTGAACTATGGCTACACCTTC. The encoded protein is CASSEAGLVNYGYTF.

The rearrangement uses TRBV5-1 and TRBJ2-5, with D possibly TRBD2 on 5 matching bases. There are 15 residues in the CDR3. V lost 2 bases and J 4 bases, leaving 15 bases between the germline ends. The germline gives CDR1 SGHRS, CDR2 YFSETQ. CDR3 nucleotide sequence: TGCGCCAGCAGCTTAGGGAGACCTGACGGAGAGACCCAGTACTTC. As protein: CASSLGRPDGETQYF.

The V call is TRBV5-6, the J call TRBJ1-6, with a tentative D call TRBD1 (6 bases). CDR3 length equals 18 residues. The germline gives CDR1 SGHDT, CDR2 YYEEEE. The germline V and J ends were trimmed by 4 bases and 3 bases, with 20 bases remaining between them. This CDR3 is CASSTGTDLWSYNSPLHF. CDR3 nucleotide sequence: TGTGCCAGCAGCACAGGGACGGACCTGTGGAGCTATAATTCACCCCTCCACTTT.

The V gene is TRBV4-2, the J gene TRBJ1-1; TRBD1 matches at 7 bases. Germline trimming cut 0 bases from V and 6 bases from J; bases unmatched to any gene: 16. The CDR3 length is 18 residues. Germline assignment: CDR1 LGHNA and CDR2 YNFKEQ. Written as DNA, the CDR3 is TGTGCCAGCAGCCAAGATGCCGTCCTGAGGACAGGTCCCGCTGAAGCTTTCTTT. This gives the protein CASSQDAVLRTGPAEAFF.

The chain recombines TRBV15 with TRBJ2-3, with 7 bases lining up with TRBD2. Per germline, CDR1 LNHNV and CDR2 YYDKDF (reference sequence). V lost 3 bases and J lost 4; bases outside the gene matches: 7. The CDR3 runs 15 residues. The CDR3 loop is CATSRGGDWADTQYF. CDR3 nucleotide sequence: TGTGCCACCAGCAGGGGGGGGGATTGGGCAGATACGCAGTATTTT.

DNA of the CDR3: TGTGCCAGCAGCTTAGGGTCCGCTAGCTGGAGCACAGATACGCAGTATTTT. It codes for CASSLGSASWSTDTQYF. The chain uses TRBV11-1 and TRBJ2-3, with D possibly TRBD2 on 5 matching bases. CDR1 SGHAT and CDR2 FQDESV come from the germline V gene (reference sequence). Trimming pared 1 base from V and 0 bases from J, leaving 14 bases between. The CDR3 totals 17 residues.

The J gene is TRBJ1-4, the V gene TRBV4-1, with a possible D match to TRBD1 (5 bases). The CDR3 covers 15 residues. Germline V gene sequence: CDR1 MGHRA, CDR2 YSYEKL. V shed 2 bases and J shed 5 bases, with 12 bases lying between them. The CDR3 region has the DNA TGCGCCAGCAGCCAAACGGCGACAGACAATGAAAAACTGTTTTTT. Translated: CASSQTATDNEKLFF.

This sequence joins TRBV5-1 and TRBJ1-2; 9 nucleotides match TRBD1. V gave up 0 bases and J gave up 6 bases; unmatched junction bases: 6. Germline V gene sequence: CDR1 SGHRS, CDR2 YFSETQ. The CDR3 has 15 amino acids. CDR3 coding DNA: TGCGCCAGCAGCTTGGGCAGACAGGGGGAGCATGGCTACACCTTC. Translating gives CASSLGRQGEHGYTF.

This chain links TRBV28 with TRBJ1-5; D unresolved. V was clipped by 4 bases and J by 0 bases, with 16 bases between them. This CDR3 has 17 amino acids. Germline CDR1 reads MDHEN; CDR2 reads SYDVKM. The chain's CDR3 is CASSSSADNYSNQPQHF. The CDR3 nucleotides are TGTGCCAGCAGTTCCAGCGCCGATAACTATAGCAATCAGCCCCAGCATTTT.

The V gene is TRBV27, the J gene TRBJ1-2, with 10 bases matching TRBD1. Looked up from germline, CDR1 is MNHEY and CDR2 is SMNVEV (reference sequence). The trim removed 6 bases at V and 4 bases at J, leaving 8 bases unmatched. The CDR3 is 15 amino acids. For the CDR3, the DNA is TGTGCCAGCAGCCCCGCGGACAGGGGGAGCTATGGCTACACCTTC. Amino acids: CASSPADRGSYGYTF.

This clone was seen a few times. The CDR3 protein is CSARPRNIQYF. In DNA, the CDR3 is TGCAGTGCTAGACCCAGAAACATTCAGTACTTC. The chain has TRBV20-1 and TRBJ2-4; D is uncertain. There are 11 residues in the CDR3. V was shortened by 2 bases and J by 6 bases, with 5 bases between the two germline ends. Germline loops: CDR1 DFQATT, CDR2 SNEGSKA (reference sequence).

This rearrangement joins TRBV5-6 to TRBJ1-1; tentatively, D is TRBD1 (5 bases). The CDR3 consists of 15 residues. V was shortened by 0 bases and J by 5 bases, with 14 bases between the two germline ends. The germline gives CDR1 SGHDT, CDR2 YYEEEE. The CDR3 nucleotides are TGTGCCAGCAGCTTGGAGGCACAAAAGGGGACTGAAGCTTTCTTT. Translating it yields CASSLEAQKGTEAFF.

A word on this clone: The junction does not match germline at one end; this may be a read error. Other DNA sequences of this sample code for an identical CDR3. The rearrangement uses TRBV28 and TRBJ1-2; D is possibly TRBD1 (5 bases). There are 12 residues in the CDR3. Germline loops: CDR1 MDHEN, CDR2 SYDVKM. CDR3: CASSPIGVGYTF. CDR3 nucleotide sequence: TGCGCCAGCAGTCCGATAGGGGTTGGCTACACCTTC.

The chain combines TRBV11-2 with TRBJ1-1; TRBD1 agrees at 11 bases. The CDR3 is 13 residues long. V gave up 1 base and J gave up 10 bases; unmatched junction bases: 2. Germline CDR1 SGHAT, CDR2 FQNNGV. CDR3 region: CASSLGDRGAAFF. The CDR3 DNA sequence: TGTGCCAGCAGCTTAGGGGACAGGGGGGCAGCTTTCTTT.

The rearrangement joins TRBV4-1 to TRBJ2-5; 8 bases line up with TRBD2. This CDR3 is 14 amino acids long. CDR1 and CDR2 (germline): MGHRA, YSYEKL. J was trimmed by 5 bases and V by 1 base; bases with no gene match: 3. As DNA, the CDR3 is TGCGCCAGCAGCCAAGGCGGGGGGCTGGAGACCCAGTACTTC. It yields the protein CASSQGGGLETQYF.

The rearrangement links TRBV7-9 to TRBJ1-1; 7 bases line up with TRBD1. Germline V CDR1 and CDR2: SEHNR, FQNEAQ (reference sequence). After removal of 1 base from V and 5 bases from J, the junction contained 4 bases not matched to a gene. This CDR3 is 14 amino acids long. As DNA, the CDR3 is TGTGCCAGCAGCTTAGAGACAGGGCGAACTGAAGCTTTCTTT. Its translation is CASSLETGRTEAFF.

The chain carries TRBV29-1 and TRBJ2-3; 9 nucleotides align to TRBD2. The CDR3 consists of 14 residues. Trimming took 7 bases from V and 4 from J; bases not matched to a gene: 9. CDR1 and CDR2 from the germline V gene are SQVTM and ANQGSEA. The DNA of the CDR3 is TGCAGCGCCAGGAGCGGGGGGCGGCCAGATACGCAGTATTTT. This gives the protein CSARSGGRPDTQYF.

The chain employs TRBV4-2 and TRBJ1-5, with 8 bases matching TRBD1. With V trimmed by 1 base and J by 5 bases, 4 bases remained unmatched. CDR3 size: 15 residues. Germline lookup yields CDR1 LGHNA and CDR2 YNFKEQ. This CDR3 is CASSQVDRVHQPQHF. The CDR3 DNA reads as TGTGCCAGCAGCCAAGTGGACAGGGTACATCAGCCCCAGCATTTT.

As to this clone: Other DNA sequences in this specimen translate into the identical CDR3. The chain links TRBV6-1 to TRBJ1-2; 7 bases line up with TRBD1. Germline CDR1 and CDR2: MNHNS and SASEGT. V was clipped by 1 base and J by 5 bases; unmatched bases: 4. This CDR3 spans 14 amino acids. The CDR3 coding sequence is TGTGCCAGCAGTGAAGACAGGGGAGGTTATGGCTACACCTTC. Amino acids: CASSEDRGGYGYTF.

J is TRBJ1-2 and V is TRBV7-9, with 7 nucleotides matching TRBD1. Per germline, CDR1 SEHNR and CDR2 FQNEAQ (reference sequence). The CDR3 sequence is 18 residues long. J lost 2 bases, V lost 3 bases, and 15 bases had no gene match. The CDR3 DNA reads TGTGCCAGCAGCTTCCGGAGCGGCGGGACAGCTACCAACTATGGCTACACCTTC. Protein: CASSFRSGGTATNYGYTF.

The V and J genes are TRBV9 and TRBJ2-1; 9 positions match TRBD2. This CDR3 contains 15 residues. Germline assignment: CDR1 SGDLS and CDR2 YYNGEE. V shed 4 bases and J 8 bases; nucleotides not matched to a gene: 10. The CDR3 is CASSSLLAGPDEQFF. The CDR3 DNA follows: TGTGCCAGCAGCTCCCTTCTAGCGGGACCGGATGAGCAGTTCTTC.

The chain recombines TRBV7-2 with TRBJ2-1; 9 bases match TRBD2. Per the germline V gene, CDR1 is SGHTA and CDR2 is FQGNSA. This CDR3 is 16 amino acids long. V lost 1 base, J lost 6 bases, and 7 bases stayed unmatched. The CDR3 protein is CASSLVASGGPNEQFF. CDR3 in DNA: TGTGCCAGCAGCTTAGTGGCCAGCGGGGGGCCCAATGAGCAGTTCTTC.